This is a list of T cell receptor beta chains from one sample in a study of CD8 T cells in ankylosing spondylitis. TCRdb re-called the 5' RACE reads through MiXCR, storing one row per CDR3 protein. The sample lists 200,000 to 300,000 distinct CDR3 sequences; approximately 9% were seen once. The sample taken for sequencing was blood, either unsorted or a sorted T cell fraction (not recorded which). The receptors come from a male donor with ankylosing spondylitis or in good health (not recorded which). CDR3s include the opening cysteine and the closing phenylalanine or tryptophan. D genes are given only for firm matches. Size values are once, few and many counts, or a class for expanded clones, and some rows have none.

v_gene,abundance,j_gene,d_gene,CDR3aa,CDR3nt
TRBV27,.,TRBJ2-2,TRBD2,CASSLGAGRSTGELFF,TGTGCCAGCAGTTTAGGAGCGGGGCGGTCCACCGGGGAGCTGTTTTTT
TRBV3-1,many,TRBJ1-2,TRBD1,CASSRLGTGLRYGYTF,TGTGCCAGCAGCCGTCTCGGGACAGGACTTCGCTATGGCTACACCTTC
TRBV20-1,.,TRBJ1-5,.,CSARTVQRGNQPQHF,TGCAGTGCTAGGACAGTCCAACGGGGCAATCAGCCCCAGCATTTT
TRBV20-1,many,TRBJ1-1,TRBD1,CSAPGQGDTEAFF,TGCAGTGCCCCGGGACAGGGGGACACTGAAGCTTTCTTT
TRBV29-1,many,TRBJ2-7,.,CSVEMGDYEQYF,TGCAGCGTCGAGATGGGTGATTACGAGCAGTACTTC
TRBV19,many,TRBJ1-1,TRBD1,CASSKGDRGATEAFF,TGTGCCAGTAGTAAGGGGGACAGGGGCGCGACTGAAGCTTTCTTT
TRBV11-2,many,TRBJ2-7,.,CASSSHPSGQYF,TGTGCCAGCAGCTCACATCCTTCGGGGCAGTACTTC
TRBV6-2/TRBV6-3,many,TRBJ2-2,TRBD2,CASSLGTSGNTGELFF,TGTGCCAGCAGTCTAGGGACTAGCGGTAACACCGGGGAGCTGTTTTTT
TRBV6-1,many,TRBJ1-5,.,CASSEGYSNQPQHF,TGTGCCAGCAGTGAGGGGTATAGCAATCAGCCCCAGCATTTT
TRBV4-1,many,TRBJ2-2,TRBD2,CASSQSSGRDTGELFF,TGCGCCAGCAGCCAGTCTAGCGGGAGGGACACCGGGGAGCTGTTTTTT
TRBV6-1,many,TRBJ2-2,.,CASSADRIPGELFF,TGTGCCAGCAGTGCCGACAGGATCCCCGGGGAGCTGTTTTTT
TRBV29-1,many,TRBJ1-4,TRBD1,CSYTGTGEEKLFF,TGCAGCTACACCGGGACAGGGGAGGAAAAACTGTTTTTT
TRBV4-1,.,TRBJ2-3,.,CASSHQGYTDTQYF,TGCGCCAGCAGCCACCAGGGGTACACAGATACGCAGTATTTT